The clone carrying this T cell receptor beta chain occurred once. This sample stems from a study of shared T cell receptors in the human thymus. Assay used: immunoSEQ multiplex PCR; TCRdb lists only in-frame clones, some missing. The data contain more than 300,000 clones, just under 95% of them singletons. Sequenced sample: thymocytes. This TCR was sampled from a human donor.

CDR3: CASGLLAGEDTQYF. The DNA for the CDR3 is TGTGCCAGTGGCTTACTAGCGGGAGAAGATACGCAGTATTTT. The chain carries TRBV28 and TRBJ2-3; TRBD2 aligns across 11 bases. The CDR3 length is 14 residues. Per germline, CDR1 MDHEN and CDR2 SYDVKM. Trimming took 9 bases from V and 5 from J; bases not matched to a gene: 7.